This T cell receptor (beta chain) was profiled in a study of blood T cell repertoires in COVID-19. Study-wide context: The origin of the acute and convalescent COVID-19 samples was the United States, Italy and Spain.

Per germline, CDR1 SGHNT and CDR2 YYREEE (reference sequence). V lost 2 bases, J lost 6 bases, and 15 bases lay in between. The CDR3 totals 14 residues. Sequencing used immunoSEQ multiplex PCR; TCRdb keeps in-frame clones, though not all of them. The profile shows approximately 350,000 clones, roughly 90% of them singletons. The receptor comes from a man between 40 and 49 years old with acute or convalescent COVID-19. The specimen sequenced was peripheral blood. The V gene is TRBV5-4, the J gene TRBJ2-7; TRBD2 is a possible D gene (6 bases). The CDR3 DNA follows: TGTGCCAGCAGCTTTCGACTAGGGCCGGGCGAGCAGTACTTC. It codes for CASSFRLGPGEQYF.